The table lists the clone carrying this TCR beta chain with many counts. What it binds is not known. Recruitment covered hyperthyroidism patients aged 18 to 65 whose new diagnosis was of under 2 months' duration. PBMCs were obtained from about 10 ml of fresh peripheral blood. From RNA, the CDR3 regions of TCR beta chains were amplified and sequenced. The authors performed first-round RT-PCR with HTBI primers and then a second-round multiplex PCR. TCRdb analysed the multiplex PCR reads with MiXCR anew, one entry per CDR3 protein. This table has about 620,000 distinct CDR3 sequences, 22% appearing once. The CDR3 has 13 residues. V lost 3 bases and J lost 10, with 10 bases in between. Germline V gives CDR1 LNHNV, CDR2 YYDKDF (reference sequence). The entry originates in a study of Graves' ophthalmopathy and Graves' hyperthyroidism. Study in general: Peripheral blood was collected at initial diagnosis, before any treatment. Broader study findings: Most clonotypes expanded in thyroid above 0.001 frequency were present in blood too.

The chain joins TRBV15 to TRBJ1-6; D unclear. This TCR was sampled from a woman between 18 and 30 years old with stable Graves' hyperthyroidism. Some clones in this sample may be carry-over from other donors' samples. Material for sequencing was peripheral blood. The CDR3 sequence is CATSRAGGSPLHF. For the CDR3, the DNA is TGTGCCACCAGCAGGGCCGGCGGGTCACCCCTCCACTTT.